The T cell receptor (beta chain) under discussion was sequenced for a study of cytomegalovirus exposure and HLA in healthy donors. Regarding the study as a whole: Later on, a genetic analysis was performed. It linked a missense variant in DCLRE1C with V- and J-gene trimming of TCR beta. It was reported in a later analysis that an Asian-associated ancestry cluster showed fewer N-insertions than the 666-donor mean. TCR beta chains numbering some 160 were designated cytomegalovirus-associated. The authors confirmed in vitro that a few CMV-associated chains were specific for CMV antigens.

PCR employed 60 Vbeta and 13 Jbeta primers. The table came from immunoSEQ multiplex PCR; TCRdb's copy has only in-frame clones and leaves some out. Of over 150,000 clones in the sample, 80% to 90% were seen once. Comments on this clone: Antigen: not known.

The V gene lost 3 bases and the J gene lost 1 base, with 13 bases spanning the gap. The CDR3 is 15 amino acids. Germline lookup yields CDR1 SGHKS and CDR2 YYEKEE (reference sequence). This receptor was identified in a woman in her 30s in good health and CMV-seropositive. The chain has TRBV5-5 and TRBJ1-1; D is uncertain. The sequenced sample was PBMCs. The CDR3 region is CASSSLWGENTEAFF. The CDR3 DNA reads TGTGCCAGCAGCTCACTTTGGGGAGAGAACACTGAAGCTTTCTTT.